Presented here are 10 T cell receptor beta chains from one specimen sequenced in a study of early T cells in non-severe SARS-CoV-2 infection. TCRdb analysed the 5' RACE reads with MiXCR anew, one entry per CDR3 protein. The table shows about 30,000 distinct CDR3 sequences, with roughly 3.9% occurring only once. The specimen sequenced was whole blood. These receptors were taken from an adult who was a healthcare worker with PCR-confirmed SARS-CoV-2 infection or an uninfected control (not recorded which).

This chain connects TRBV7-2 to TRBJ2-3, with a possible D match to TRBD2 (6 bases). CDR1 SGHTA and CDR2 FQGNSA come from the germline V gene. Trimming stripped 6 bases from V and 7 bases from J, with 17 bases between. The CDR3 is made up of 14 amino acids. The CDR3 coding sequence is TGTGCCAGCAGGTTGACTAATAGCGGAAATACGCAGTATTTT. Translating it yields CASRLTNSGNTQYF.

This clonotype was seen ten or more times. J is TRBJ2-7 and V is TRBV5-6; D is possibly TRBD2 (6 bases). V lost 0 bases to trimming and J lost 2 bases, with 12 bases between them. Germline CDR1 SGHDT, CDR2 YYEEEE. The CDR3 runs to 15 residues. CDR3 loop: CASSLDPTGAYEQYF. CDR3 sequence (DNA): TGTGCCAGCAGCTTGGATCCCACGGGGGCCTACGAGCAGTACTTC.

This clonotype was found many times. The rearrangement joins TRBV20-1 to TRBJ2-2; D possibly corresponds to TRBD1 (5 bases). The V end was cut by 0 bases, the J end by 7 bases, with 15 bases between. Germline CDR1 is DFQATT and CDR2 is SNEGSKA (reference sequence). The CDR3 runs 15 residues. The CDR3: CSARDLQGDGGELFF. The CDR3 DNA follows: TGCAGTGCTAGAGATCTTCAGGGTGACGGCGGGGAGCTGTTTTTT.

This clonotype was counted at least ten times. The chain links TRBV6-6 to TRBJ2-7; D is perhaps TRBD2 (6 bases). Germline V CDR1 and CDR2: MNHNY, SVGAGI (reference sequence). The CDR3 has 16 amino acids. V gave up 5 bases and J gave up 2 bases, with 19 bases separating them. The CDR3 coding sequence is TGTGCCAGCAGTGCCGCCCTCCCGACTAGTACCTACGAGCAGTACTTC. Translating it yields CASSAALPTSTYEQYF.

This clonotype was seen many times. The J gene is TRBJ1-1, the V gene TRBV7-8; weak D call: TRBD1 (5 bases). Trimming shortened V by 1 base and J by 5 bases, and 11 bases separated the two germline ends. The CDR3 totals 14 residues. The germline gives CDR1 SGHVS, CDR2 FQNEAQ. The DNA for the CDR3 is TGTGCCAGCAGCTTAGGAGCAGGGAGGACTGAAGCTTTCTTT. It codes for CASSLGAGRTEAFF.

This sequence joins TRBV4-1 and TRBJ2-1, with a weak D call TRBD2 (5 bases). V was cut by 0 bases and J by 10 bases, with 10 bases left in between. Germline CDR1 reads MGHRA; CDR2 reads YSYEKL. The CDR3 contains 13 residues. CDR3 in amino acids: CASSQEGSGEQFF. CDR3 DNA sequence: TGCGCCAGCAGCCAAGAAGGTTCGGGGGAGCAGTTCTTC.

This clonotype was counted at least ten times. CDR3 coding DNA: TGTGCCAGCACCAAGACAGGACTGAGCAATCAGCCCCAGCATTTT. Translated: CASTKTGLSNQPQHF. V is TRBV6-2 or TRBV6-3 and J is TRBJ1-5; D perhaps matches TRBD1 (6 bases). CDR1 and CDR2 (germline): MNHEY, SVGEGT. V was shortened by 7 bases and J by 1 base, with 14 bases between the two germline ends. The CDR3 consists of 15 residues.

This clonotype was seen at least ten times. The V gene is TRBV3-1, the J gene TRBJ2-6, with D perhaps matching TRBD1 (5 bases). The CDR3 is 19 amino acids. Trimming removed 2 bases at V and 0 bases at J, with 17 bases between. CDR1 is LGHDT and CDR2 is YNNKEL in the germline V gene (reference sequence). The chain's CDR3 is CASSQSVRQTSSGANVLTF. In DNA form, the CDR3 reads TGTGCCAGCAGCCAAAGTGTAAGACAGACCAGCTCTGGGGCCAACGTCCTGACTTTC.

This clonotype was seen repeatedly, ten times or more. This chain links TRBV7-2 with TRBJ1-1, with D hard to call. The CDR3 runs to 13 residues. V was clipped by 2 bases and J by 8 bases, with 12 bases between them. Germline assignment: CDR1 SGHTA and CDR2 FQGNSA. CDR3 in amino acids: CASSLSGQHEAFF. Here the CDR3 DNA reads TGTGCCAGCAGCTTAAGTGGGCAACACGAAGCTTTCTTT.

This clonotype was observed many times. V and J are TRBV30 and TRBJ2-6, with a possible D match to TRBD2 (5 bases). The CDR3 extends over 14 amino acids. CDR1 GTSNPN and CDR2 SVGIG come from the germline V gene (reference sequence). The CDR3 protein is CASRGPSGANVLTF. Written as DNA, the CDR3 is TGTGCTTCGAGAGGGCCCAGTGGGGCCAACGTCCTGACTTTC.